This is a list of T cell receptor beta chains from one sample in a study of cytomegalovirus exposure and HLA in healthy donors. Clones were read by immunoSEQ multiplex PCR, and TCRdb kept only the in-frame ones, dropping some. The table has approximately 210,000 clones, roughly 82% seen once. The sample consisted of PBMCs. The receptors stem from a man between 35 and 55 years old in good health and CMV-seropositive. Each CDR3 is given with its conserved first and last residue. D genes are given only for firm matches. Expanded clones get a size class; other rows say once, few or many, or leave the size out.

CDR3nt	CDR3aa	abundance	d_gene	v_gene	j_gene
TGTGCCAGCAGCTTGAAGGGGCAGGAGACCCAGTACTTC	CASSLKGQETQYF	NA	NA	TRBV5-4	TRBJ2-5
TGTGCTAGCAGGGTTGGGACAGACTATGGCTACACCTTC	CASRVGTDYGYTF	NA	TRBD1	TRBV2	TRBJ1-2
TGCGCCAGCAGCCCTAGACTAGCGGACTCCTACAATGAGCAGTTCTTC	CASSPRLADSYNEQFF	few	TRBD2	TRBV5-1	TRBJ2-1
TGTGCCAGCTTCCGGGACAGGGTCAACAATGAGCAGTTCTTC	CASFRDRVNNEQFF	NA	TRBD1	TRBV28	TRBJ2-1
TGCGCCAGCAGCCAACTCGGGACCGGGGAGCTGTTTTTT	CASSQLGTGELFF	once	NA	TRBV5-1	TRBJ2-2
TGTGCCAGCAGCTTAGAAGGGACTAGAATCAATGAGCAGTTCTTC	CASSLEGTRINEQFF	few	TRBD2	TRBV11-2	TRBJ2-1
TGTGCCAGCAGTTATGGCAGCACCGGGGAGCTGTTTTTT	CASSYGSTGELFF	NA	NA	TRBV6-5	TRBJ2-2
TGTGCCAGCAGTTTAGAGGGTACATGGGGTTTGGCAGATACGCAGTATTTT	CASSLEGTWGLADTQYF	NA	NA	TRBV27	TRBJ2-3
TGTGCCAGCAGTGACGGCAGGGGCACCGGGGAGCTGTTTTTT	CASSDGRGTGELFF	NA	NA	TRBV6-4	TRBJ2-2
TGTGCCAGCAGTTACGGGTCGAGCGCCTACGAGCAGTACTTC	CASSYGSSAYEQYF	few	NA	TRBV6-6	TRBJ2-7
TGCGCCAGCAGAGTCGGAACAGGGTACCAAGAGACCCAGTACTTC	CASRVGTGYQETQYF	NA	NA	TRBV5-1	TRBJ2-5
TGTGCCATCAGTGGGGATAGCGCCCCAGCGGATACGCAGTATTTT	CAISGDSAPADTQYF	NA	NA	TRBV10-3	TRBJ2-3
TGTGCCAGCAGTTTCCCGGGGGGTAGCACAGATACGCAGTATTTT	CASSFPGGSTDTQYF	NA	TRBD2	TRBV28	TRBJ2-3
TGTGCCAGCAGCTCCCTAGGAGGGGACGACTACAATGAGCAGTTCTTC	CASSSLGGDDYNEQFF	NA	NA	TRBV7-8	TRBJ2-1
TGTGCCAGCAGCTTGACGGGAGGGCATCGAGGGGCGGCAGAGCAGTACTTC	CASSLTGGHRGAAEQYF	NA	TRBD2	TRBV5-6	TRBJ2-5
TGTGCCAGCAGTTCTCCGTACCAAGAGACCCAGTACTTC	CASSSPYQETQYF	NA	NA	TRBV27	TRBJ2-5
TGTGCCAGTACTAGCGGGAGTATCCACGAGCAGTACTTC	CASTSGSIHEQYF	NA	TRBD2	TRBV2	TRBJ2-7
TGCGCCAGCAGCCAAGATGGGGACAGGAGCTCCTACGAGCAGTACTTC	CASSQDGDRSSYEQYF	NA	TRBD1	TRBV4-1	TRBJ2-7
TGTGCCAGCAGCCTAGCAGCTAACACTGAAGCTTTCTTT	CASSLAANTEAFF	NA	NA	TRBV7-6	TRBJ1-1
TGTGCCAGCAGCTTAGCCGCCGGGGTCAGCAATCAGCCCCAGCATTTT	CASSLAAGVSNQPQHF	NA	NA	TRBV7-8	TRBJ1-5
TGTGCCAGCAGTGATTGGCACACCGGGGAGCTGTTTTTT	CASSDWHTGELFF	few	NA	TRBV6-1	TRBJ2-2
TGTGCCAGCAGTCACAGGGGGCCGGGCAATCAGCCCCAGCATTTT	CASSHRGPGNQPQHF	NA	TRBD1	TRBV2	TRBJ1-5
TGTGCCAGCAGCGCGGGACTATCTGTCAATGAGCAGTTCTTC	CASSAGLSVNEQFF	NA	TRBD2	TRBV9	TRBJ2-1
TGTGCCAGCAGCGGAGGGCCCTGGAAAGGGACAGATACGCAGTATTTT	CASSGGPWKGTDTQYF	NA	NA	TRBV9	TRBJ2-3
TGTGCCAGCAGCCAGGGACAGGGTGTGGGCACTGAAGCTTTCTTT	CASSQGQGVGTEAFF	NA	TRBD1	TRBV7-6	TRBJ1-1
TGCAGCGTCCTACGGGACACAAACACTGAGGCTTTCTTT	CSVLRDTNTEAFF	NA	NA	TRBV29-1	TRBJ1-1
TGCAGCGTTGTTCCGGGACTAGCGAAAGAGCAGTACTTC	CSVVPGLAKEQYF	NA	TRBD2	TRBV29-1	TRBJ2-7
TGTGCCAGCAGCCGACTAGCAGCCTACAATGAGCAGTTCTTC	CASSRLAAYNEQFF	NA	TRBD2	TRBV13	TRBJ2-1
TGTGCCAGCTCTGCCGGGACAGGGGATGAAAAACTGTTTTTT	CASSAGTGDEKLFF	NA	TRBD1	TRBV18	TRBJ1-4
TGTGCCTGGAGGTGGTCAGGGGATCCCAGCCAGCCCCAGCATTTT	CAWRWSGDPSQPQHF	NA	NA	TRBV30	TRBJ1-5
TGTGCCAGCAGTTTTGGTCGGGAAGGACTGTTTTTT	CASSFGREGLFF	NA	NA	TRBV25-1	TRBJ1-4
TGTGCCAGCAGTTACTCTGCTAGCGGGGGGGAGACCCAGTACTTC	CASSYSASGGETQYF	NA	TRBD2	TRBV6-5	TRBJ2-5
TGCAGCGTTGAGGACCAGGGGCCAGAGGGCTACACCTTC	CSVEDQGPEGYTF	NA	NA	TRBV29-1	TRBJ1-2
TGTGCCAGTAGTATGGGACTAGCGGTCTCCTACGAGCAGTACTTC	CASSMGLAVSYEQYF	NA	TRBD2	TRBV19	TRBJ2-7
TGTGCCAGCATGGGGACTCAAGCCGGTACGCAGTATTTT	CASMGTQAGTQYF	few	NA	TRBV4-2	TRBJ2-3
TGTGCCTGGAGTGTCCCAGGGGCCAGGCCCCAGCATTTT	CAWSVPGARPQHF	NA	NA	TRBV30	TRBJ1-5
TGTGCCAGCAGTTTACCGGGACAGGGGGGTCATGGCTACACCTTC	CASSLPGQGGHGYTF	NA	TRBD1	TRBV6-5	TRBJ1-2
TGTGCCAGCAGTGAAGGCCCTCGGGAGGGCCGGGGGGAGCAGTACTTC	CASSEGPREGRGEQYF	NA	TRBD2	TRBV6-1	TRBJ2-7
TGTGCCAGCAGCTTGTCATGGCAGGGGCAATACAATGAGCAGTTCTTC	CASSLSWQGQYNEQFF	few	NA	TRBV5-5	TRBJ2-1
TGCGCCAGCAGCTTCGGGCGGGACTCCTACGAGCAGTACTTC	CASSFGRDSYEQYF	NA	NA	TRBV5-1	TRBJ2-7
TGTGCCAGCAGTGCACAGGTAGAGACCCAGTACTTC	CASSAQVETQYF	NA	NA	TRBV25-1	TRBJ2-5
TGCGCCAGCAGCCATACTAGCGAACCCAGCTACAATGAGCAGTTCTTC	CASSHTSEPSYNEQFF	NA	TRBD2	TRBV5-1	TRBJ2-1
TGTGCCAGTAGTAACAGGGACGGAGATACGCAGTATTTT	CASSNRDGDTQYF	few	NA	TRBV19	TRBJ2-3
TGTTCCAGCAGCCCACGGCAGGCTAGGGGAGGCTATGGCTACACCTTC	CSSSPRQARGGYGYTF	NA	NA	TRBV7-9	TRBJ1-2
TGTGCCAGCAGCTTAGGCGGGGGGGCCAATGAAAAACTGTTTTTT	CASSLGGGANEKLFF	NA	NA	TRBV11-2	TRBJ1-4
TGTGCCAGCAGCCCGGACCCAGAGGGCTACAATGAGCAGTTCTTC	CASSPDPEGYNEQFF	NA	NA	TRBV5-4	TRBJ2-1
TGTGCCAGCAGCGTAAGCGGCATCACTGAAGCTTTCTTT	CASSVSGITEAFF	NA	NA	TRBV9	TRBJ1-1
TGCGCCAGCAGCGGGGGACAGGGGTTTGGGGCCGGGGAGCTGTTTTTT	CASSGGQGFGAGELFF	few	TRBD1	TRBV5-1	TRBJ2-2
TGTGCCAGTCTAGCGAATTTGAACACTGAAGCTTTCTTT	CASLANLNTEAFF	NA	NA	TRBV19	TRBJ1-1
TGTGCCAGCAGTGAATTAGTCAAGCAGTTCTTC	CASSELVKQFF	NA	NA	TRBV25-1	TRBJ2-1
TGCGCCAGCAGCGCCCGGGACTCTAGGGGCGGGGAGCTGTTTTTT	CASSARDSRGGELFF	NA	NA	TRBV5-1	TRBJ2-2
TGTGCCAGCTCACCACGGGACCTACGGGGGGAAGCTTTCTTT	CASSPRDLRGEAFF	NA	NA	TRBV18	TRBJ1-1
TGTGCCAGCAGCTTAGGCGTTACAGGGGATCAGCCCCAGCATTTT	CASSLGVTGDQPQHF	NA	TRBD1	TRBV7-9	TRBJ1-5
TGCAGCGTTTCGCGGGGAGGGGGAACGGCTGACTATGGCTACACCTTC	CSVSRGGGTADYGYTF	NA	NA	TRBV29-1	TRBJ1-2
TGTGCCAGCAGTCTATCACAGGGGGCGCGCTCTGGCTACACCTTC	CASSLSQGARSGYTF	NA	TRBD1	TRBV27	TRBJ1-2
TGCGCCAGCAGCTTGGGGACTGACGAATACACACTGAACACTGAAGCTTTCTTT	CASSLGTDEYTLNTEAFF	once	NA	TRBV5-1	TRBJ1-1
TGTGCCAGCGGGGACAGACGCACAGATACGCAGTATTTT	CASGDRRTDTQYF	NA	TRBD1	TRBV6-5	TRBJ2-3